The next 5 T cell receptor beta chains were all read from a single sample in a study. MiXCR, applied by TCRdb to the 5' RACE reads, yields one record per CDR3 protein. The sample carries roughly 56,000 distinct CDR3 sequences, more than 25% recorded once. The material sequenced was tumor-infiltrating naive CD4+ T cells sorted from the breast tumor. Subset meaning: naive CD4+ T cells, CD4+CD45RA+CD25-. The receptors were gathered from a female donor with breast cancer.

The rearrangement links TRBV29-1 to TRBJ1-1, with 8 positions matching TRBD1. The V gene's germline CDR1 is SQVTM and CDR2 ANQGSEA. J lost 5 bases, V lost 5 bases, and 10 bases had no gene match. This CDR3 spans 14 amino acids. Here the CDR3 reads CSVTVRTGRTEAFF. CDR3 coding DNA: TGCAGCGTTACGGTACGGACAGGGAGAACTGAAGCTTTCTTT.

This sequence joins TRBV27 and TRBJ2-1; no clear D. Germline CDR1 is MNHEY and CDR2 is SMNVEV (reference sequence). The CDR3 contains 15 residues. V lost 0 bases to trimming and J lost 5 bases, with 11 bases between them. The CDR3, as DNA: TGTGCCAGCAGTTTATCGGCTCAGAAAAACAATGAGCAGTTCTTC. Translation: CASSLSAQKNNEQFF.

This clonotype was counted a few times. This chain links TRBV3-1 with TRBJ1-2, with a weak D call TRBD1 (5 bases). The germline V gene encodes CDR1 LGHDT and CDR2 YNNKEL (reference sequence). There are 16 residues in the CDR3. Trimming removed 0 bases at V and 6 bases at J, with 17 bases between. CDR3 bases: TGTGCCAGCAGCCAAGATGGCAGGGCCTACTATAATGGCTACACCTTC. This codes for CASSQDGRAYYNGYTF.

About this clonotype: An end of the junction does not agree with germline; a read error may underlie this. DNA of the CDR3: TGCGCCGGCAGCTTGAATCAGGGATCGACAGGGGATGCTTTCTTT. Translating it yields CAGSLNQGSTGDAFF. V gene TRBV5-1 combines with J gene TRBJ1-1; 8 nucleotides agree with TRBD1. The CDR3 totals 15 residues. Germline CDR1 and CDR2: SGHRS and YFSETQ.

The rearrangement links TRBV11-2 to TRBJ1-1; D is undetermined. CDR1 is SGHAT and CDR2 is FQNNGV in the germline V gene. The CDR3 contains 13 residues. V lost 4 bases and J 2 bases, leaving 8 bases between the germline ends. The CDR3 sequence: CASSWTGNTEAFF. As DNA, the CDR3 is TGTGCCAGCAGCTGGACGGGCAACACTGAAGCTTTCTTT.